Each of the 10 T cell receptor beta chains below was sequenced from the same sample in a study of shared clonotypes between healthy human individuals. TCRdb keeps only in-frame clones here, not all; method: immunoSEQ multiplex PCR. Of about 2.3 million clones listed, 85% to 95% are singletons. Sequencing used naive CD4+ T cells from PBMCs. Subset in this sample: CD45RA+ positively selected. These TCRs come from a young man in good health. Some clones in this sample may be carry-over from other donors' samples.

The V and J genes are TRBV4-3 and TRBJ1-2, with no clear D. The CDR3 runs 16 residues. V lost 3 bases and J lost 4, with 18 bases in between. Germline V gene data show CDR1 as LGHNA and CDR2 as YSLEER. CDR3 nucleotide sequence: TGCGCCAGCAGCCATCTCGGGGAGGGTGAAATCTATGGCTACACCTTC. This encodes CASSHLGEGEIYGYTF.

Concerning this clone itself: Other nucleotide sequences from this sample produce the same CDR3. This chain uses TRBV4-1 with TRBJ2-3; D is ambiguous. The CDR3 loop spans 14 amino acids. Trimming removed 0 bases from V and 1 base from J, with 5 bases in between. Germline assignment: CDR1 MGHRA and CDR2 YSYEKL. The CDR3 nucleotides read TGCGCCAGCAGCCAAGATCCCCGCACAGATACGCAGTATTTT. This sequence encodes CASSQDPRTDTQYF.

Points on this clone: The same CDR3 arises from other DNA sequences in this sample as well. This rearrangement joins TRBV30 to TRBJ1-1; D gene uncertain. Per the germline V gene, CDR1 is GTSNPN and CDR2 is SVGIG (reference sequence). The CDR3 extends over 11 amino acids. V was pared by 2 bases and J by 5 bases, with 6 bases between. This chain's CDR3 is CAWSPGTEAFF. DNA for the CDR3: TGTGCCTGGAGTCCGGGAACTGAAGCTTTCTTT. The variable domain in full, completed from reference TRBV30 and TRBJ1-1, reads SQTIHQWPATLVQPVGSPLSLECTVEGTSNPNLYWYRQAAGRGLQLLFYSVGIGQISSEVPQNLSASRPQDRQFILSSKKLLLSDSGFYLCAWSPGTEAFFGQGTRLTVV.

V and J are TRBV19 and TRBJ2-1; maybe TRBD1 (7 bases). Trimming removed 5 bases at V and 0 bases at J, with 14 bases between. CDR3 length: 16 amino acids. Germline CDR1 LNHDA, CDR2 SQIVND (reference sequence). The CDR3 DNA reads as TGTGCCAGTAGTTGGGGGCGGGACAGCTCCTACAATGAGCAGTTCTTC. This encodes CASSWGRDSSYNEQFF.

Concerning this clone itself: The sample carries other DNA sequences with the same CDR3. The J gene is TRBJ2-7, the V gene TRBV4-1, with TRBD2 identical over 11 bases. Per germline, CDR1 MGHRA and CDR2 YSYEKL. The CDR3 loop spans 15 amino acids. With V trimmed by 1 base and J by 5 bases, 4 bases remained unmatched. Here the CDR3 reads CASSQVGLAGDEQYF. In DNA, the CDR3 is TGCGCCAGCAGCCAAGTTGGACTAGCGGGCGACGAGCAGTACTTC.

V and J are TRBV4-1 and TRBJ1-5, with D maybe TRBD1 (5 bases). CDR3 length: 14 residues. Germline CDR1 is MGHRA and CDR2 is YSYEKL. The V gene lost 0 bases and the J gene lost 5 bases, with 8 bases spanning the gap. Here the CDR3 DNA reads TGCGCCAGCAGCCAAGATCAGGGATATCAGCCCCAGCATTTT. Translating gives CASSQDQGYQPQHF.

The chain couples TRBV6-6 to TRBJ2-1, with 7 bases fitting TRBD2. The CDR3 is 14 residues long. Per the germline V gene, CDR1 is MNHNY and CDR2 is SVGAGI (reference sequence). Trimming took 7 bases from V and 10 from J; bases not matched to a gene: 13. The CDR3 sequence: CASTITAGVSEQFF. The CDR3, as DNA: TGTGCCAGCACCATAACGGCGGGAGTAAGCGAGCAGTTCTTC.

The chain links TRBV7-9 to TRBJ1-1, with a possible D match to TRBD1 (6 bases). Germline V gene sequence: CDR1 SEHNR, CDR2 FQNEAQ (reference sequence). V lost 5 bases, J lost 5 bases, and 12 bases lay in between. The CDR3 extends over 13 amino acids. CDR3 sequence: CASSLQDRTEAFF. CDR3 in DNA: TGTGCCAGCAGCCTACAAGACAGGACTGAAGCTTTCTTT.

V and J are TRBV7-2 and TRBJ1-1, with D uncertain. Germline V gene sequence: CDR1 SGHTA, CDR2 FQGNSA. Trimming removed 5 bases at V and 7 bases at J, with 17 bases between. There are 14 residues in the CDR3. The CDR3 DNA reads as TGTGCCAGCAGCCGTCCCTCGGGGATCGGTGAAGCTTTCTTT. This sequence encodes CASSRPSGIGEAFF.

V and J are TRBV7-9 and TRBJ1-1; 9 bases fit TRBD1. V lost 4 bases to trimming and J lost 1 base; unmatched junction nucleotides: 7. The germline gives CDR1 SEHNR, CDR2 FQNEAQ (reference sequence). This CDR3 region has 16 residues. The CDR3: CASSSYRGLENTEAFF. The CDR3 bases are TGTGCCAGCAGCTCTTACAGGGGGCTTGAGAACACTGAAGCTTTCTTT.